This is a list of T cell receptor beta chains from one sample in a study of blood T cells in healthy people across ages. Via MiXCR, TCRdb re-called the 5' RACE reads, giving one row per CDR3 protein. This sample yields roughly 2 million distinct CDR3 sequences, of which around half are seen a single time; 2.1% belongs to the top ten. Sequences were obtained from blood. The receptors stem from a woman in her forties in good health. The CDR3 runs from the conserved cysteine through the conserved F or W. A D gene is named only where the DNA matches it firmly. Clone size is not always given. Where it is, it says once, few, many or a class for expanded clones.

D,size,length,V,J,DNA,CDR3
-,-,14,TRBV28,TRBJ2-7,TGTGCCAGCAGTTTCTCGGCAGCAGCCTACGAGCAGTACTTC,CASSFSAAAYEQYF
-,-,15,TRBV18,TRBJ1-1,TGTGCCAGCTCACCACAAGGGGAGTTGAACACTGAAGCTTTCTTT,CASSPQGELNTEAFF
TRBD2,-,17,TRBV4-2,TRBJ2-5,TGTGCCAGCAGCCAAGATTCTGGACTAGCGGGGGGAGAGACCCAGTACTTC,CASSQDSGLAGGETQYF
TRBD2,-,17,TRBV24-1,TRBJ2-3,TGTGCCACCAGTGACCCCGGGACTAGCGGGGGTGCAGATACGCAGTATTTT,CATSDPGTSGGADTQYF
-,few,14,TRBV28,TRBJ2-1,TGTGCCAGCAGGCCCAGCCGCCCGGTCAATGAGCAGTTCTTC,CASRPSRPVNEQFF
-,-,13,TRBV7-6,TRBJ2-7,TGTGCCAGCAGCTCCTACCAGGGAGGCGAGCAGTACTTC,CASSSYQGGEQYF
TRBD2,-,15,TRBV4-2,TRBJ2-1,TGTGCCAGCAGCCAAGTAGCGGGGGGGCCTGATGAGCAGTTCTTC,CASSQVAGGPDEQFF
-,-,15,TRBV7-9,TRBJ2-7,TGTGCCAGCAGCAACCAGGGGTTTCGCTCCTACGAGCAGTACTTC,CASSNQGFRSYEQYF
-,-,14,TRBV3-1,TRBJ1-2,TGTGCCAGCAGCCAAGTGACGCCCACCTATGGCTACACCTTC,CASSQVTPTYGYTF
TRBD2,few,14,TRBV20-1,TRBJ2-3,TGCAGTGCCCCGCCGGGGGGGTGGGGAGATACGCAGTATTTT,CSAPPGGWGDTQYF
-,-,15,TRBV27,TRBJ1-4,TGTGCCAGCAGTCCCGGACAGTTGATCAATGAAAAACTGTTTTTT,CASSPGQLINEKLFF
-,-,11,TRBV6-5,TRBJ1-5,TGTGCCAGCAGTGGGGGGGGGCCCCAGCATTTT,CASSGGGPQHF
TRBD1,-,14,TRBV19,TRBJ1-1,TGTGCCAGTAGCAATGGACAGGGGAACACTGAAGCTTTCTTT,CASSNGQGNTEAFF
TRBD2,-,15,TRBV6-5,TRBJ2-3,TGTGCCAGCAAAATGGCGGGGGGGCCGTCGGATACGCAGTATTTT,CASKMAGGPSDTQYF
TRBD1,-,18,TRBV27,TRBJ1-2,TGTGCCAGCAGTTCGTATACTCCGGGACAGGGATTTTACTATGGCTACACCTTC,CASSSYTPGQGFYYGYTF
TRBD2,-,18,TRBV14,TRBJ2-3,TGTGCCAGCAGCCAAGATATCGCGGGTAGCGGGGTGGGAGATACGCAGTATTTT,CASSQDIAGSGVGDTQYF
TRBD1,-,14,TRBV3-1,TRBJ1-2,TGTGCCAGCAGGGGTAACAGGGGGCTCTATGACTACACCTTC,CASRGNRGLYDYTF
-,many,12,TRBV5-1,TRBJ2-3,TGTGCCAGCAGCTTGGGGGAGGATACGCAGTATTTT,CASSLGEDTQYF
TRBD2,-,15,TRBV12-3/TRBV12-4,TRBJ2-3,TGTGCCAGCAGTTCGGGAAGAGCGGGAATAGATACGCAGTATTTT,CASSSGRAGIDTQYF
TRBD1,many,12,TRBV11-1,TRBJ1-2,TGTGCCAGCAGCCCGACAGGGGATGGCTACACCTTC,CASSPTGDGYTF
-,few,17,TRBV27,TRBJ2-6,TGTGCCAGCAGTTTTGGGATCTTGAGCTCTGGGGCCAACGTCCTGACTTTC,CASSFGILSSGANVLTF
-,many,12,TRBV29-1,TRBJ2-1,TGCAGCGTCGTAAGAAAGACTAATGAGCAGTTCTTC,CSVVRKTNEQFF
-,-,14,TRBV6-2/TRBV6-3,TRBJ2-5,TGTGCCAGCAGGGTAGCGGCCCTTCACAATGAGCAGTACTTC,CASRVAALHNEQYF
-,-,16,TRBV7-2,TRBJ2-4,TGTGCCAGCAGCTTAGGGGACAACTTAGCCAAAAACATTCAGTACTTC,CASSLGDNLAKNIQYF
-,-,14,TRBV28,TRBJ2-3,TGTGCCAGCAGTATCTACGGGAACGCAGATACGCAGTATTTT,CASSIYGNADTQYF
-,many,9,TRBV2,TRBJ2-5,TGTGCCAGCGGGGAGACCCAGTACTTC,CASGETQYF
-,-,13,TRBV19,TRBJ1-2,TGTGCCAGTAGTCCCGGACGGATGTACGGCTACACCTTC,CASSPGRMYGYTF
-,few,17,TRBV7-9,TRBJ2-1,TGTGCCAGCAGCTCTAGCCCTGGACGGAGCGAATACAATGAGCAGTTCTTC,CASSSSPGRSEYNEQFF
-,-,12,TRBV18,TRBJ2-3,TGTGCCAGCTCACCCCTCGCGGGTACGCAGTATTTT,CASSPLAGTQYF
TRBD1,-,15,TRBV5-1,TRBJ2-7,TGCGCCAGCAGCGAATCCGGGACAGGGGACTACGAGCAGTACTTC,CASSESGTGDYEQYF
TRBD2,-,15,TRBV6-1,TRBJ2-5,TGTGCCAGCAGTCCCCTGGGAGGGCCGCCAGAGACCCAGTACTTC,CASSPLGGPPETQYF
-,-,13,TRBV6-1,TRBJ2-5,TGTGCCAGCATTCGGGGGTTTCAAGAGACCCAGTACTTC,CASIRGFQETQYF
-,-,16,TRBV29-1,TRBJ2-5,TGCAGCGTTGAGTCACAGGGCGGGGGATACCGAGAGACCCAGTACTTC,CSVESQGGGYRETQYF
-,-,14,TRBV5-1,TRBJ1-1,TGCGCCAGCAGAGACTCTGGAAGGAACACTGAAGCTTTCTTT,CASRDSGRNTEAFF
-,few,14,TRBV21-1,TRBJ2-7,TGTGCCAGCAGCAAACGCCGGACAGGCTACGAGCAGTACTTC,CASSKRRTGYEQYF
-,-,14,TRBV2,TRBJ2-3,TGTGCCAGCACGCTCGGGACATACAGAGATACGCAGTATTTT,CASTLGTYRDTQYF
-,-,14,TRBV20-1,TRBJ2-7,TGCAGTGCCGAGGAAGGGTTCTACTCCTACGAGCAGTACTTC,CSAEEGFYSYEQYF
TRBD1,few,15,TRBV10-3,TRBJ2-7,TGTGCCACCGGGGCCGGACAGGGAACTAACTACGAGCAGTACTTC,CATGAGQGTNYEQYF
-,many,12,TRBV7-9,TRBJ2-3,TGTGCCAGCAGCTTAGACTCAGATACGCAGTATTTT,CASSLDSDTQYF
-,few,13,TRBV12-3/TRBV12-4,TRBJ2-5,TGTGCCAGCAGTTCCGACAACCAAGAGACCCAGTACTTC,CASSSDNQETQYF
TRBD2,-,14,TRBV11-1,TRBJ2-7,TGTGCCAGCAGCTTCTCGGGAGGGGGGGACGAGCAGTACTTC,CASSFSGGGDEQYF
-,few,10,TRBV27,TRBJ2-3,TGTGTCACTATGGGAGATACGCAGTATTTT,CVTMGDTQYF
-,few,14,TRBV29-1,TRBJ2-5,TGCAGCGTTCCAATTATGACCGTCCAAGAGACCCAGTACTTC,CSVPIMTVQETQYF
TRBD2,-,15,TRBV9,TRBJ2-1,TGTGCCAGCAGCGTACTTAGCGGGGGGGAGAGTGAGCAGTTCTTC,CASSVLSGGESEQFF
-,few,15,TRBV7-2,TRBJ2-3,TGTGCCAGCAGCTTGGGACTTCGAGGCACAGATACGCAGTATTTT,CASSLGLRGTDTQYF
-,few,15,TRBV6-5,TRBJ2-1,TGTGCCAGCAGTTACTCGGGGGGCAAAGGGAATGAGCAGTTCTTC,CASSYSGGKGNEQFF
TRBD1,few,13,TRBV20-1,TRBJ2-7,TGCAGTGCTCCTAGACAGGGTACCTACGAGCAGTACTTC,CSAPRQGTYEQYF
-,-,15,TRBV6-5,TRBJ2-6,TGTGCCAGCAGACACCGTGCGTCTGGGGCCAACGTCCTGACTTTC,CASRHRASGANVLTF
-,-,13,TRBV20-1,TRBJ2-3,TGCAGTGCTAGAGATCGTGGGCTTAATACGCAGTATTTT,CSARDRGLNTQYF
-,-,14,TRBV12-3/TRBV12-4,TRBJ2-3,TGTGCCAGCAGTATTCCGACAAACCCAGATACGCAGTATTTT,CASSIPTNPDTQYF
-,-,15,TRBV2,TRBJ2-7,TGTGCCAGCAGCGGCCCGCAGGACAGTTCCTACGAGCAGTACTTC,CASSGPQDSSYEQYF